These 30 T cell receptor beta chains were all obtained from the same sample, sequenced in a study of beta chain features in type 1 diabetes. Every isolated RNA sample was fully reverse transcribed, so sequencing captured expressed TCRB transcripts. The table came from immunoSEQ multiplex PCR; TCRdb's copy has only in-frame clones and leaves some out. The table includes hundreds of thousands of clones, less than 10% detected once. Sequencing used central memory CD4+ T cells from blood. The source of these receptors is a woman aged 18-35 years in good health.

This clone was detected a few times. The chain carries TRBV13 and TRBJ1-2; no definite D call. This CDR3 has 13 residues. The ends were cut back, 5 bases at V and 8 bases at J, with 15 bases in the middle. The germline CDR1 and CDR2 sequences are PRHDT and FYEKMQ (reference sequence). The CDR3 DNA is TGTGCCAGCAGCCAGGACTTTAAAGGCGGCTACACCTTC. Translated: CASSQDFKGGYTF.

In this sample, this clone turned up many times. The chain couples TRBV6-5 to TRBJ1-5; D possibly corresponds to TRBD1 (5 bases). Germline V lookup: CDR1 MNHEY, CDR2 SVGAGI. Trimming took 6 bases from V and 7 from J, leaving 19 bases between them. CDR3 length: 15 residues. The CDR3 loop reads CASSPSSAGRQPQHF. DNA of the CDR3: TGTGCCAGCAGCCCCTCGTCGGCAGGGAGACAGCCCCAGCATTTT.

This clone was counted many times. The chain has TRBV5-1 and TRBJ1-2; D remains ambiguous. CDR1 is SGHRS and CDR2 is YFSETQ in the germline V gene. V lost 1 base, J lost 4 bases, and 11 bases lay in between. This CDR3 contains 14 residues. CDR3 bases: TGCGCCAGCAGCTTGCTCGGCGACCTCTATGGCTACACCTTC. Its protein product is CASSLLGDLYGYTF.

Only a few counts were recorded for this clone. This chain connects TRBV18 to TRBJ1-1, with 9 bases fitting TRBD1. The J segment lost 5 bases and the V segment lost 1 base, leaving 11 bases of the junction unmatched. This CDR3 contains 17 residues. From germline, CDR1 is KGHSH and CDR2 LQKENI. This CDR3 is CASSPLNRGRTRTEAFF. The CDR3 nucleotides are TGTGCCAGCTCACCACTCAACAGGGGGCGGACCCGGACTGAAGCTTTCTTT.

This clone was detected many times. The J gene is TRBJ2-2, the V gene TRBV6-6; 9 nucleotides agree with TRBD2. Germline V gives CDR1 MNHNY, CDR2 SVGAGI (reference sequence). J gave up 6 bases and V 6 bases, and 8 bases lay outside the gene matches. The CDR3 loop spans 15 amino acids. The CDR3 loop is CASSSPASGAGELFF. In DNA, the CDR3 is TGTGCCAGCAGCAGCCCGGCTAGCGGGGCCGGGGAGCTGTTTTTT.

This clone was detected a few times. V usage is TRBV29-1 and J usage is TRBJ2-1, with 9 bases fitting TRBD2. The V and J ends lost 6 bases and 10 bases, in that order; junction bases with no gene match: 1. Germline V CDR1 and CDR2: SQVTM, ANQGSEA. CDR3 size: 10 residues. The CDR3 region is CSVLAGEQFF. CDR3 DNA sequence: TGCAGCGTGCTAGCGGGAGAGCAGTTCTTC.

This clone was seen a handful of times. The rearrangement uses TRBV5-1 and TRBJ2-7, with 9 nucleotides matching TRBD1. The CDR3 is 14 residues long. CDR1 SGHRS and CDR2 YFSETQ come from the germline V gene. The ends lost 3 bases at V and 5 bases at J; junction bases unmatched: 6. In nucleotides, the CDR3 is TGCGCCAGCAGCTGGATGGGACAGGGCCACGAGCAGTACTTC. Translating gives CASSWMGQGHEQYF. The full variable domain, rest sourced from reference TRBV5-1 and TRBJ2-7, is KAGVTQTPRYLIKTRGQQVTLSCSPISGHRSVSWYQQTPGQGLQFLFEYFSETQRNKGNFPGRFSGRQFSNSRSEMNVSTLELGDSALYLCASSWMGQGHEQYFGPGTRLTVT.

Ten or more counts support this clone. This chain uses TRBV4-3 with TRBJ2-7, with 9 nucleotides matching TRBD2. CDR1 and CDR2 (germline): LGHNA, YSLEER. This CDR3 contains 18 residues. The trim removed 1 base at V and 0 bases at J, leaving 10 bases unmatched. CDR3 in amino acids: CASSQGSISSGDSYEQYF. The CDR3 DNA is TGCGCCAGCAGCCAAGGCTCTATATCTAGCGGGGACTCCTACGAGCAGTACTTC.

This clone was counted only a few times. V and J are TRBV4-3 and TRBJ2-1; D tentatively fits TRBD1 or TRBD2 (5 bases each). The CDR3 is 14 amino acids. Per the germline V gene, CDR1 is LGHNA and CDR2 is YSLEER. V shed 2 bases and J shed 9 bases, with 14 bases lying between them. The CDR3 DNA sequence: TGCGCCAGCAGCCAAATGGGGACCTCGGGTGAGCAGTTCTTC. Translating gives CASSQMGTSGEQFF.

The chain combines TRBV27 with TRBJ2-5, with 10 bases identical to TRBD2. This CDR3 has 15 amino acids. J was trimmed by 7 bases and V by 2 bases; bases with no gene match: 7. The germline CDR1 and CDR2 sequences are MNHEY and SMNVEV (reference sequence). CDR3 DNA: TGTGCCAGCAGTTTAGGACTAGCGGCGGCAGGGACCCAGTACTTC. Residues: CASSLGLAAAGTQYF.

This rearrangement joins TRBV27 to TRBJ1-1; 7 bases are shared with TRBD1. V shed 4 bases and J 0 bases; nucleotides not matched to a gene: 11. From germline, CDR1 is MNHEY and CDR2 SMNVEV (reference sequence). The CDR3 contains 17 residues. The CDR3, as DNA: TGTGCCAGCAGTTGGAAGGGGGCAGGGACGGTGAACACTGAAGCTTTCTTT. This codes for CASSWKGAGTVNTEAFF.

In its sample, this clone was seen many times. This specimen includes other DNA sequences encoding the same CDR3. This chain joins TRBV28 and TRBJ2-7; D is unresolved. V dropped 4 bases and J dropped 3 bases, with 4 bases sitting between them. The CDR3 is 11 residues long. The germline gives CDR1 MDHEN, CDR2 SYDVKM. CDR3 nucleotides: TGTGCCAGCAGTTACAGCTACGAGCAGTACTTC. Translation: CASSYSYEQYF.

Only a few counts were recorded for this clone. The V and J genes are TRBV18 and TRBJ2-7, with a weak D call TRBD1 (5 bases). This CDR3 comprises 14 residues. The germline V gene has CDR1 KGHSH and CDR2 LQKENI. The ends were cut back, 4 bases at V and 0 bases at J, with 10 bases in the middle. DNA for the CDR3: TGTGCCAGCTCACGGGGCGGTTTCTCCTACGAGCAGTACTTC. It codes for CASSRGGFSYEQYF.

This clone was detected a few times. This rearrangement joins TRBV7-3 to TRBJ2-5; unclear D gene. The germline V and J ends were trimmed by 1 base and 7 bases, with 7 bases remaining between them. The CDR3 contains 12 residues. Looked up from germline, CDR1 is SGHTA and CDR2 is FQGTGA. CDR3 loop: CASSLNDGTQYF. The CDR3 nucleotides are TGTGCCAGCAGCTTAAATGATGGGACCCAGTACTTC.

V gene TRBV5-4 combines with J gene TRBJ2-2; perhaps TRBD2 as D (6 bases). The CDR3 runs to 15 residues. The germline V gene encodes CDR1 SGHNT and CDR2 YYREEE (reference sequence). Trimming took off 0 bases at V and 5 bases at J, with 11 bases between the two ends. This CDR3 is CASSLVGTSTGELFF. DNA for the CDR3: TGTGCCAGCAGCTTGGTTGGGACTTCGACCGGGGAGCTGTTTTTT.

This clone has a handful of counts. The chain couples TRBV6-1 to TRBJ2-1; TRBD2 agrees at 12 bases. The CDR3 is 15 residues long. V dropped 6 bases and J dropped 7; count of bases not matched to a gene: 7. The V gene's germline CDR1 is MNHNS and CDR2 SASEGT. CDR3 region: CASRSTSGSKNEQFF. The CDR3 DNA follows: TGTGCCAGCAGATCGACTAGCGGGAGTAAGAATGAGCAGTTCTTC.

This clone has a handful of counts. In nucleotides, the CDR3 is TGTGCCAGCAGTGACTCTGGGGCCAATGGGGCCAAAAACATTCAGTACTTC. Protein sequence: CASSDSGANGAKNIQYF. The chain carries TRBV25-1 and TRBJ2-4, with D possibly matching TRBD1 (5 bases). Germline V gene lookup returns CDR1 MGHDK and CDR2 SYGVNS. This CDR3 contains 17 residues. V was trimmed by 3 bases and J by 1 base, leaving 16 bases between them.

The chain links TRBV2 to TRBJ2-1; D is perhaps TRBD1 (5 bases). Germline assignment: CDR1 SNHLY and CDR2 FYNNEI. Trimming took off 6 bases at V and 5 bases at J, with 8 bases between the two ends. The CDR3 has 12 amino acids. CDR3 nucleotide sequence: TGTGCCAGCAGACAGGCTAACAATGAGCAGTTCTTC. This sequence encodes CASRQANNEQFF.

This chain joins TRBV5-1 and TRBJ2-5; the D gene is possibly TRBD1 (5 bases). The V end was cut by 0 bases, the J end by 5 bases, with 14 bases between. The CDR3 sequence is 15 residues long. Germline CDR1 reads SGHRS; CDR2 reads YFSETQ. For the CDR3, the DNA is TGCGCCAGCAGCTTGGCCCCGACAGTGGGGGAGACCCAGTACTTC. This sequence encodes CASSLAPTVGETQYF.

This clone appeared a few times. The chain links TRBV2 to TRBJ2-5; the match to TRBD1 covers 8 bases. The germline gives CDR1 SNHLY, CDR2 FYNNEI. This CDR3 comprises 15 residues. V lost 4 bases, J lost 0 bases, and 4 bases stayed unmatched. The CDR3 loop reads CASSGYRGYQETQYF. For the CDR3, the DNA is TGTGCCAGCAGTGGATACAGGGGGTACCAAGAGACCCAGTACTTC.

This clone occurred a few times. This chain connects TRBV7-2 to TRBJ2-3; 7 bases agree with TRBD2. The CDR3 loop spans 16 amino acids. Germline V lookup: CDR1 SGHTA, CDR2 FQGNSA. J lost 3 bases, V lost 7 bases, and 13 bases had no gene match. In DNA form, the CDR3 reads TGTGCCAGCACCTTGGCGGGAGTACGGCCGACAGATACGCAGTATTTT. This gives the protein CASTLAGVRPTDTQYF.

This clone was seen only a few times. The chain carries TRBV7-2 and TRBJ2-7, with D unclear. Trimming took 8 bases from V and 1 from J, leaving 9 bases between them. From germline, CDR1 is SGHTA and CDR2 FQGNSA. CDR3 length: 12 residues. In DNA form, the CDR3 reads TGTGCCAGCGCCGGGCGGTCCTACGAGCAGTACTTC. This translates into CASAGRSYEQYF.

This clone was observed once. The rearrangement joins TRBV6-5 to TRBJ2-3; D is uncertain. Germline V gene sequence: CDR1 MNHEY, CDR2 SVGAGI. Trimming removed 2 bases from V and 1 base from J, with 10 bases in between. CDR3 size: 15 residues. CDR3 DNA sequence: TGTGCCAGCAGTTACCGGTTATACGGCACAGATACGCAGTATTTT. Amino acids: CASSYRLYGTDTQYF.

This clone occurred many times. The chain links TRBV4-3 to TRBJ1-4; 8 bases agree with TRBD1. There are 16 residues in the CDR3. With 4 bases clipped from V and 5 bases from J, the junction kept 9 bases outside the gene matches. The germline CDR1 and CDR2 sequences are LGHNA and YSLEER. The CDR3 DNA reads TGCGCCAGCAGCCTGAGGAACAGGGGGGAGAATGAAAAACTGTTTTTT. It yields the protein CASSLRNRGENEKLFF.

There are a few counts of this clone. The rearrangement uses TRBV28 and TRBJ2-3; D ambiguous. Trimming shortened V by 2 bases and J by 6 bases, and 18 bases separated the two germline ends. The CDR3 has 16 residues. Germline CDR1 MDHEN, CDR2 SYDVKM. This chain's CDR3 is CASSLMGRAKADTQYF. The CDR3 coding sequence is TGTGCCAGCAGTTTAATGGGCCGCGCTAAAGCGGATACGCAGTATTTT.

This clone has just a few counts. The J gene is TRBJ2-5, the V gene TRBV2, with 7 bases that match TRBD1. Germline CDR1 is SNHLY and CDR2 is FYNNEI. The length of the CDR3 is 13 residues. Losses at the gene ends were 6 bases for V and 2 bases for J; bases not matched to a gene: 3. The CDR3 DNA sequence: TGTGCCAGCAGGGGGACAGCGCAAGAGACCCAGTACTTC. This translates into CASRGTAQETQYF.

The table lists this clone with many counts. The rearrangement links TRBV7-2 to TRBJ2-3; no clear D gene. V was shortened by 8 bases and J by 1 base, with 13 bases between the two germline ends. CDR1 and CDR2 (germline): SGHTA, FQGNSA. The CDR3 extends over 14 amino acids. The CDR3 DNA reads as TGTGCCAGCCAAGAAGTTTTGGGCACAGATACGCAGTATTTT. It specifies CASQEVLGTDTQYF.

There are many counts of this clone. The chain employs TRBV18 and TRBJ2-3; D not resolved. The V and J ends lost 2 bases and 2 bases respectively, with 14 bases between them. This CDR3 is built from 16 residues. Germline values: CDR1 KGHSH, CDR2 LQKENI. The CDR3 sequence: CASSPAVAENTDTQYF. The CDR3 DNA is TGTGCCAGCTCACCAGCGGTAGCCGAAAACACAGATACGCAGTATTTT.

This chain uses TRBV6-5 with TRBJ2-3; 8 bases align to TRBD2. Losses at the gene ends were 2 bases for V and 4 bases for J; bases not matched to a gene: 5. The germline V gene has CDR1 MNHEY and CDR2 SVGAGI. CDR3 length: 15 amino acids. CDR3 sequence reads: CASSYRGLAPDTQYF. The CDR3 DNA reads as TGTGCCAGCAGTTACCGCGGACTAGCCCCAGATACGCAGTATTTT.

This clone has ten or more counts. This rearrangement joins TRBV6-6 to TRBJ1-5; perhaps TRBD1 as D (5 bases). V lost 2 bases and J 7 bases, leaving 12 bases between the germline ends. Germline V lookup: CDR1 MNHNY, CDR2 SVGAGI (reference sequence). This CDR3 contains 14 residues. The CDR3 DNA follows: TGTGCCAGCAGTTACCAAGGGACCCAACAGCCCCAGCATTTT. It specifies CASSYQGTQQPQHF.